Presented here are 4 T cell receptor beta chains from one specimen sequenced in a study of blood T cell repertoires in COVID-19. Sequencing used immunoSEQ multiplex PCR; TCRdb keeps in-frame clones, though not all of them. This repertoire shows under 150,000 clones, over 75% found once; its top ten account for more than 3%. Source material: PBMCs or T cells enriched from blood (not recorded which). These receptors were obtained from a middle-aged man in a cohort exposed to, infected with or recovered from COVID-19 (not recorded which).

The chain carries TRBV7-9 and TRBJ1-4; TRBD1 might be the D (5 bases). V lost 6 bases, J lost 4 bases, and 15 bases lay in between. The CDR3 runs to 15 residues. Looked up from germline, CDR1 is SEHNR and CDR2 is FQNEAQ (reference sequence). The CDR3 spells CASSHGTPDNEKLFF. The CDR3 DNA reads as TGTGCCAGCAGTCACGGGACTCCGGATAATGAAAAACTGTTTTTT. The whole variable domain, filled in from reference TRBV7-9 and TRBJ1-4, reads DTGVSQNPRHKITKRGQNVTFRCDPISEHNRLYWYRQTLGQGPEFLTYFQNEAQLEKSRLLSDRFSAERPKGSFSTLEIQRTEQGDSAMYLCASSHGTPDNEKLFFGSGTQLSVL.

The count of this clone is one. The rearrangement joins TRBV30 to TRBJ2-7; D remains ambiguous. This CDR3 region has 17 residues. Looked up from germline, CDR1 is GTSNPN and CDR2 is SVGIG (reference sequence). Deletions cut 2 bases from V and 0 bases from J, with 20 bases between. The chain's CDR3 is CAWSSTRGVTVSYEQYF. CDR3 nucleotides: TGTGCCTGGAGTTCTACCCGTGGTGTTACTGTCTCCTACGAGCAGTACTTC.

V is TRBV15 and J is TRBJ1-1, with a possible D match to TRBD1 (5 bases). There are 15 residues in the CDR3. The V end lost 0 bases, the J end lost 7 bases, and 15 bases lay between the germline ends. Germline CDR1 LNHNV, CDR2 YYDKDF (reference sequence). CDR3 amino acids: CATSREGGSGVEAFF. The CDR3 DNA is TGTGCCACCAGCAGAGAGGGGGGTTCGGGTGTTGAAGCTTTCTTT. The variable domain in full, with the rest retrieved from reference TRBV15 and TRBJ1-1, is DAMVIQNPRYQVTQFGKPVTLSCSQTLNHNVMYWYQQKSSQAPKLLFHYYDKDFNNEADTPDNFQSRRPNTSFCFLDIRSPGLGDTAMYLCATSREGGSGVEAFFGQGTRLTVV.

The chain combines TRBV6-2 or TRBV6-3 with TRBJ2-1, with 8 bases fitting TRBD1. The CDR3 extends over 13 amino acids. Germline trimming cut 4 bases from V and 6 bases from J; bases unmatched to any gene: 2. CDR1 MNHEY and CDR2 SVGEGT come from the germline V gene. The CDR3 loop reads CASSWTGRNEQFF. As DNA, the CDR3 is TGTGCCAGCAGTTGGACAGGGCGCAATGAGCAGTTCTTC.